This is a list of T cell receptor beta chains from one sample in a study of cytomegalovirus exposure and HLA in healthy donors. Sequencing used immunoSEQ multiplex PCR; TCRdb keeps in-frame clones, though not all of them. The table records 100,000 to 150,000 clones, 81% of them present only once. The material sequenced was PBMCs. The source is a man aged 18 to 30 in good health and CMV-seronegative. The CDR3 runs from the conserved cysteine through the conserved F or W. A D gene is named only where the DNA matches it firmly. The size of a clone is reported for some rows only, either as once, few or many, or as a class for expanded clones.

CASSAVRGRSEQFF	TGTGCCAGCAGCGCCGTCAGGGGGCGAAGTGAGCAGTTCTTC	.	TRBV7-2	TRBJ2-1	TRBD1
CASSLARDRVQPQHF	TGTGCCAGCAGCTTAGCGCGGGACAGGGTTCAGCCCCAGCATTTT	.	TRBV7-8	TRBJ1-5	TRBD1
CASSFLYRGVSGNTIYF	TGTGCCAGCAGCTTTTTGTACAGGGGGGTCTCTGGAAACACCATATATTTT	.	TRBV5-6	TRBJ1-3	TRBD1
CAWSVQGGELFF	TGTGCCTGGAGTGTTCAGGGCGGGGAGCTGTTTTTT	.	TRBV30	TRBJ2-2	.
CAWSRDTPYEQYF	TGTGCCTGGAGTCGGGACACCCCCTACGAGCAGTACTTC	once	TRBV30	TRBJ2-7	.
CASSLVYRADSPLHF	TGTGCCAGCAGCTTAGTCTACAGGGCCGATTCACCCCTCCACTTT	.	TRBV7-2	TRBJ1-6	.
CASSVGSRTNTEAFF	TGTGCCAGCAGCGTAGGTAGCAGGACTAACACTGAAGCTTTCTTT	.	TRBV9	TRBJ1-1	.
CASSGGLQPTGYGYTF	TGTGCCAGCAGTGGCGGACTCCAGCCGACGGGCTATGGCTACACCTTC	.	TRBV25-1	TRBJ1-2	.
CASSVAMPGGGNTIYF	TGTGCCAGCAGCGTAGCTATGCCAGGGGGCGGAAACACCATATATTTT	.	TRBV9	TRBJ1-3	TRBD1
CASSESRDRVETQYF	TGCGCCAGCAGTGAGTCGCGGGACAGGGTCGAGACCCAGTACTTC	.	TRBV10-1	TRBJ2-5	TRBD1
CASSRGGPGNTIYF	TGTGCCAGTAGTCGAGGGGGCCCTGGAAACACCATATATTTT	few	TRBV19	TRBJ1-3	TRBD1
CASSPSGGSTDTQYF	TGTGCCAGCAGTCCTAGCGGGGGGAGCACAGATACGCAGTATTTT	.	TRBV6-4	TRBJ2-3	TRBD2